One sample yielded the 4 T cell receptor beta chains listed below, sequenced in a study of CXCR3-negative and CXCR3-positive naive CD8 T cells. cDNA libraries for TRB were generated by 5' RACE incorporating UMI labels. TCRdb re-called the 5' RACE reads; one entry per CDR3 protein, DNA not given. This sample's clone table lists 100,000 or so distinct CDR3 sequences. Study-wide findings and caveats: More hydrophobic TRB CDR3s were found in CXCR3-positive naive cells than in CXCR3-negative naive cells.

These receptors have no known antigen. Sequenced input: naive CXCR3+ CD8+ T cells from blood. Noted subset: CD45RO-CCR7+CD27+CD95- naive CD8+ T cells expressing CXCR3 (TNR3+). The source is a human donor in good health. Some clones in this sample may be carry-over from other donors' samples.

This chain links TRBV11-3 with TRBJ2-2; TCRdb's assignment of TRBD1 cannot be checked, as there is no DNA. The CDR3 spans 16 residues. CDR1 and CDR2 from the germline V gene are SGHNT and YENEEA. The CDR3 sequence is CASSFFGTANTGELFF.

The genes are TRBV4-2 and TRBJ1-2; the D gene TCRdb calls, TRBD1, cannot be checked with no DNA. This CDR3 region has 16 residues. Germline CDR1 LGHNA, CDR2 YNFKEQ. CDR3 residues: CASSPGRTGESGGYTF.

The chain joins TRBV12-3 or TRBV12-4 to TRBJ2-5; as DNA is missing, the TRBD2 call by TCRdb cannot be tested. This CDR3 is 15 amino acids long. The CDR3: CASMGGLAGEETQYF.

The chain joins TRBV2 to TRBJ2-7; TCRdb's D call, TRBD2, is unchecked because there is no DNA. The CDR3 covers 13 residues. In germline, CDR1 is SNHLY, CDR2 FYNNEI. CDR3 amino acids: CASREGLAYEQYF.